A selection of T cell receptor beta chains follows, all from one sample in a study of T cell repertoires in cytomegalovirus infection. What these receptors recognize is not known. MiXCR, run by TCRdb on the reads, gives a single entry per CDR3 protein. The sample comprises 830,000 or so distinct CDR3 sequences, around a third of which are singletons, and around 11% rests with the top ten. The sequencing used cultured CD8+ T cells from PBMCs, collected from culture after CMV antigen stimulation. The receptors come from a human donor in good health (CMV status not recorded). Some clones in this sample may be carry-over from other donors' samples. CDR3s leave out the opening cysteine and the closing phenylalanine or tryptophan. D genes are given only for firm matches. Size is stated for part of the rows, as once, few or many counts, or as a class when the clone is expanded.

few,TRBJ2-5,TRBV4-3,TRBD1,ASSQSPQGVMETQY
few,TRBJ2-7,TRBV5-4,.,ASGDSGGVAYEQY
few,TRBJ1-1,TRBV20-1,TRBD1,SARVPRNRGGVEAF
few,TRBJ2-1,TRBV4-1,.,ASSVGPGESNEQF
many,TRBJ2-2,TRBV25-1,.,ASSVSGELF
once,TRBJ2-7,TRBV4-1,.,ANSQVGNYEQY
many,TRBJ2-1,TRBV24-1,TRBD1,ATSGSGQGFGNEQF
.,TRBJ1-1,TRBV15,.,ATSRNGYTEAF
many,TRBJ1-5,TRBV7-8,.,ASSPGGFYSNQPQH
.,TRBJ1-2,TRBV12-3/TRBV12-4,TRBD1,ASSLRAGTEVYGYT
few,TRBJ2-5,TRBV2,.,ASSDAGRGRGETQY
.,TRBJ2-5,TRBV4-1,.,ASSQRRGKTQETQY
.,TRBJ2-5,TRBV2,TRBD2,ASSEWTSGEQETQY